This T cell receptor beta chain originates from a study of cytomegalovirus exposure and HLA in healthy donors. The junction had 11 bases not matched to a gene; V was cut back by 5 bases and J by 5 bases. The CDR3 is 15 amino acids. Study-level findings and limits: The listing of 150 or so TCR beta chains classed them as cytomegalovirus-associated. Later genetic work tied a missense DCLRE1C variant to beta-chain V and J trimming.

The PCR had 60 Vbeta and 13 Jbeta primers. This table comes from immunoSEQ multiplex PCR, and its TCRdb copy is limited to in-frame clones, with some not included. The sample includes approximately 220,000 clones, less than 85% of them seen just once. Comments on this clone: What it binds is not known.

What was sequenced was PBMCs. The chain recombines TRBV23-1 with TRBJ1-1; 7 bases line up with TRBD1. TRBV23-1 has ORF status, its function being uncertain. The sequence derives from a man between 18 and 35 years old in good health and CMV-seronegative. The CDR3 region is CASSLSFRGKTEAFF. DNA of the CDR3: TGCGCCAGCAGTTTAAGTTTCAGGGGGAAGACTGAAGCTTTCTTT.